Below, 21 T cell receptor beta chains from the same sample are listed, as sequenced in a study of OX40 agonist ivuxolimab in advanced cancers. Here immunoSEQ multiplex PCR was the method, and the copy in TCRdb shows in-frame clones only, minus some. This table has 75,000 to 95,000 clones, about 87% appearing once. Sample: CD4+ or CD8+ T cells sorted from blood, taken in a trial of the OX40 agonist ivuxolimab. The receptor set was obtained from an adult with an advanced solid tumor such as melanoma, head and neck, liver or kidney cancer.

The CDR3 region is CASTPDSTYEQYV. As DNA, the CDR3 is TGCGCCAGCACCCCTGACAGCACCTACGAGCAGTACGTC. The chain joins TRBV10-2 to TRBJ2-7; D perhaps matches TRBD1 (5 bases). Trimming removed 7 bases at V and 2 bases at J, with 12 bases between. Germline values: CDR1 WSHSY, CDR2 SAAADI. CDR3 size: 13 residues.

The chain combines TRBV29-1 with TRBJ1-1; perhaps TRBD1 as D (5 bases). Germline V gene data show CDR1 as SQVTM and CDR2 as ANQGSEA. This CDR3 comprises 12 residues. V lost 7 bases to trimming and J lost 6 bases, with 15 bases between them. The CDR3 loop is CSARSWGSEAFF. The CDR3 DNA follows: TGCAGCGCCCGCAGCTGGGGGTCTGAAGCTTTCTTT.

The chain recombines TRBV19 with TRBJ1-5; no firm D call. CDR3 size: 15 residues. V lost 4 bases and J 7 bases, leaving 17 bases between the germline ends. Germline assignment: CDR1 LNHDA and CDR2 SQIVND (reference sequence). CDR3 protein: CASSTLTRVGQPQHF. The CDR3 DNA follows: TGTGCCAGTAGTACCCTGACCCGGGTAGGGCAGCCCCAGCATTTT.

The chain is built from TRBV19 and TRBJ2-4; the D gene is possibly TRBD2 (6 bases). This CDR3 has 15 residues. Germline lookup yields CDR1 LNHDA and CDR2 SQIVND (reference sequence). V was clipped by 3 bases and J by 8 bases, with 17 bases between them. In DNA form, the CDR3 reads TGTGCCAGTAGTATTTATGGGGGAGTAGCGGACATTCAGTACTTC. Translation: CASSIYGGVADIQYF.

The sample holds a few counts of this clone. This rearrangement joins TRBV11-2 to TRBJ2-3, with TRBD2 matching over 11 bases. The CDR3 contains 17 residues. With 5 bases clipped from V and 2 bases from J, the junction kept 9 bases outside the gene matches. Per germline, CDR1 SGHAT and CDR2 FQNNGV. Written as DNA, the CDR3 is TGTGCCAGCAGCCCAGGGACTAGCGGTTTTTCCACAGATACGCAGTATTTT. Translating gives CASSPGTSGFSTDTQYF.

The gene calls are TRBV10-3 and TRBJ2-5; TRBD2 aligns across 12 bases. The germline gives CDR1 ENHRY, CDR2 SYGVKD. With 3 bases clipped from V and 0 bases from J, the junction kept 5 bases outside the gene matches. The CDR3 consists of 17 residues. For the CDR3, the DNA is TGTGCCATCAGTGAATCATGGACTAGCGGGGACCAAGAGACCCAGTACTTC. Amino acid sequence: CAISESWTSGDQETQYF.

The sample holds a few counts of this clone. The chain recombines TRBV5-1 with TRBJ1-1, with unresolved D. V lost 0 bases and J 3 bases, leaving 3 bases between the germline ends. CDR3 length: 12 residues. Germline CDR1 reads SGHRS; CDR2 reads YFSETQ. CDR3 in DNA: TGCGCCAGCAGCTTGGTGGACACTGAAGCTTTCTTT. Protein sequence: CASSLVDTEAFF.

The chain recombines TRBV7-8 with TRBJ2-1; no clear D gene. CDR3 length: 14 amino acids. Trimming removed 7 bases from V and 4 bases from J, with 14 bases in between. Germline V gene data show CDR1 as SGHVS and CDR2 as FQNEAQ. This CDR3 is CASTPLRGYNEQFF. The CDR3 nucleotides read TGTGCCAGCACCCCCCTTCGCGGTTACAATGAGCAGTTCTTC.

Details on this clone: The same CDR3 arises from other DNA sequences in this sample as well. The V call is TRBV5-6, the J call TRBJ2-2, with D uncertain. V gave up 0 bases and J gave up 5 bases, with 5 bases separating them. The length of the CDR3 is 13 residues. Germline V gives CDR1 SGHDT, CDR2 YYEEEE. The CDR3 is CASSLAGTGELFF. CDR3 coding DNA: TGTGCCAGCAGCTTGGCAGGTACCGGGGAGCTGTTTTTT.

The rearrangement uses TRBV27 and TRBJ1-4; D might be TRBD1 (5 bases). Per the germline V gene, CDR1 is MNHEY and CDR2 is SMNVEV (reference sequence). The CDR3 runs to 12 residues. Trimming left V 3 bases short and J 7 bases short, with 6 bases between. This chain's CDR3 is CASSFGGEKLFF. Written as DNA, the CDR3 is TGTGCCAGCAGTTTCGGGGGTGAAAAACTGTTTTTT.

This clone was found once. The CDR3 reads CAISERGPVEQYV. DNA of the CDR3: TGTGCCATCAGTGAAAGGGGGCCGGTCGAGCAGTACGTC. This chain joins TRBV10-3 and TRBJ2-7; 7 positions match TRBD1. With V trimmed by 3 bases and J by 6 bases, 5 bases remained unmatched. Germline V gene data show CDR1 as ENHRY and CDR2 as SYGVKD. This CDR3 comprises 13 residues.

The chain uses TRBV19 and TRBJ1-2; D might be TRBD1 (6 bases). CDR1 LNHDA and CDR2 SQIVND come from the germline V gene (reference sequence). This CDR3 comprises 16 residues. Trimming stripped 4 bases from V and 3 bases from J, with 18 bases between. CDR3 loop: CASSKQGGASYYGYTF. CDR3 in DNA: TGTGCCAGTAGTAAACAGGGAGGAGCTTCGTACTATGGCTACACCTTC.

The chain employs TRBV5-1 and TRBJ2-7; D is perhaps TRBD2 (6 bases). V lost 5 bases and J lost 0, with 12 bases in between. Per the germline V gene, CDR1 is SGHRS and CDR2 is YFSETQ. The CDR3 runs to 14 residues. The CDR3 DNA sequence: TGCGCCAGCAGTGTAGCGGATAGCTCCTACGAGCAGTACTTC. This encodes CASSVADSSYEQYF.

In nucleotides, the CDR3 is TGTGCCAGCAGTTTAACAGGGACGGGTGAGCAGTACGTC. Translated, it gives CASSLTGTGEQYV. V and J are TRBV28 and TRBJ2-7; TRBD1 might be the D (6 bases). The CDR3 covers 13 residues. In germline, CDR1 is MDHEN, CDR2 SYDVKM. V was trimmed by 2 bases and J by 7 bases, leaving 12 bases between them.

This sequence joins TRBV19 and TRBJ2-6; the D is unclear. The CDR3 is 15 amino acids. Per germline, CDR1 LNHDA and CDR2 SQIVND (reference sequence). The germline V and J ends were trimmed by 4 bases and 0 bases, with 7 bases remaining between them. The CDR3 DNA sequence: TGTGCCAGTAGTAACGGCCCCTCTGGGGCCAACGTCCTGACTTTC. Protein sequence: CASSNGPSGANVLTF.

The rearrangement uses TRBV2 and TRBJ1-2, with TRBD1 as a possible D gene (6 bases). Between the trimmed V and J ends, which lost 4 bases and 4 bases, there was a span of 16 bases. Germline V lookup: CDR1 SNHLY, CDR2 FYNNEI. The CDR3 has 15 amino acids. The CDR3 DNA is TGTGCCAGCAGTGGCCTGGGGGGCGCGGGCTATGGCTACACCTTC. Its translation: CASSGLGGAGYGYTF.

This clone has a single count. The rearrangement uses TRBV18 and TRBJ1-4; TRBD1 matches at 9 bases. Germline V gives CDR1 KGHSH, CDR2 LQKENI. The CDR3 totals 16 residues. Trimming cost V 3 bases and J 6 bases; bases outside gene matches: 8. The CDR3 loop reads CASSPPGTGRYEKLFF. The CDR3 DNA sequence: TGTGCCAGCTCACCGCCCGGGACAGGGCGGTATGAAAAACTGTTTTTT. Full variable domain (missing parts from reference TRBV18 and TRBJ1-4): NAGVMQNPRHLVRRRGQEARLRCSPMKGHSHVYWYRQLPEEGLKFMVYLQKENIIDESGMPKERFSAEFPKEGPSILRIQQVVRGDSAAYFCASSPPGTGRYEKLFFGSGTQLSVL.

The chain couples TRBV7-8 to TRBJ1-1; no clear D gene. Germline V lookup: CDR1 SGHVS, CDR2 FQNEAQ. V was shortened by 5 bases and J by 7 bases, with 8 bases between the two germline ends. The CDR3 covers 11 residues. The CDR3 region has the DNA TGTGCCAGCAGCCGCGGACGTGAAGCTTTCTTT. Translating gives CASSRGREAFF.

V is TRBV10-3 and J is TRBJ1-1; tentatively, D is TRBD1 (6 bases). CDR1 is ENHRY and CDR2 is SYGVKD in the germline V gene. This CDR3 has 16 residues. Trimming cost V 5 bases and J 3 bases, with 19 bases left between them. CDR3 sequence reads: CAISNTRRGGDTEAFF. The CDR3 coding sequence is TGTGCCATCAGTAACACACGCAGGGGAGGGGACACTGAAGCTTTCTTT.

The chain recombines TRBV5-4 with TRBJ2-1, with 10 bases that match TRBD2. Germline V gives CDR1 SGHNT, CDR2 YYREEE (reference sequence). V lost 6 bases to trimming and J lost 1 base; unmatched junction nucleotides: 7. The CDR3 covers 16 residues. This chain's CDR3 is CASTPQAGGSYNEQFF. For the CDR3, the DNA is TGTGCCAGCACACCCCAAGCGGGAGGGTCCTACAATGAGCAGTTCTTC.

To note about this clone: Other DNA sequences from this sample encode an identical CDR3 as well. The rearrangement uses TRBV30 and TRBJ2-5; the D is unclear. CDR3 size: 11 residues. V was shortened by 0 bases and J by 4 bases, with 3 bases between the two germline ends. The V gene's germline CDR1 is GTSNPN and CDR2 SVGIG (reference sequence). CDR3 bases: TGTGCCTGGAGTGTAGGAGAGACCCAGTACTTC. Residues: CAWSVGETQYF.